The sequence of this TCR beta chain was determined in a study of beta chain features in type 1 diabetes. On the study more broadly: Age, gender and cell yields were similar between patients and healthy donors. Whole-study findings and limits: Sequencing used cDNA, and cells with high TCR expression could therefore be over-represented.

Expressed TCRB transcripts were sequenced after all isolated RNA was converted to cDNA. This table comes from immunoSEQ multiplex PCR, and its TCRdb copy is limited to in-frame clones, with some not included. The sample carries about 250,000 clones, around 14% recorded once. There are a few counts of this clone. Its antigen remains unidentified. Via CD45RO/CCR7/CD25/CD127/CD95/CD27, cells of the CD4+ naive, central memory, regulatory and stem cell-like memory subsets were sorted. Without exception, sorted populations had purity beyond 98%. The clonotype was recovered from a woman aged 40 to 50 in good health. The specimen was naive CD4+ T cells from blood.

CDR3: CASSVAGQVNTEAFF. CDR3 sequence (DNA): TGTGCCAGCAGCGTAGCGGGACAGGTGAACACTGAAGCTTTCTTT. This sequence joins TRBV9 and TRBJ1-1; 8 bases are a match to TRBD1. In germline, CDR1 is SGDLS, CDR2 YYNGEE. The J segment lost 0 bases and the V segment lost 0 bases, leaving 1 base of the junction unmatched. The CDR3 sequence is 15 residues long.